A single sample is the source of the 18 T cell receptor beta chains below, sequenced in a study of human T cells and chemical hapten exposure. The sample's time point: patch test 2, 6 weeks after DPC sensitization. Regarding treatment: therapeutic diphenylcyclopropenone sensitization with weekly scalp DPC. Researchers extracted total RNA from unfractionated whole blood. A single record per CDR3 protein comes from TCRdb applying MiXCR to the RACE reads. This sample has about 42,000 distinct CDR3 sequences, with roughly 10% found just once. The input for sequencing was whole blood, taken in connection with sensitization to the hapten diphenylcyclopropenone (DPC). Receptors originate from a woman aged 25 to 39 with alopecia areata. Some clones in this sample may be carry-over from other donors' samples.

The CDR3 DNA is TGTGCCAGCAGAGATACAGGGGGCGCACCCTCCTACGAGCAGTACTTC. Encoded protein: CASRDTGGAPSYEQYF. This chain uses TRBV2 with TRBJ2-7; 9 nucleotides line up with TRBD1. With V trimmed by 6 bases and J by 0 bases, 9 bases remained unmatched. Germline loops: CDR1 SNHLY, CDR2 FYNNEI. The CDR3 length is 16 residues. The complete variable domain, with remaining parts taken from reference TRBV2 and TRBJ2-7, reads EPEVTQTPSHQVTQMGQEVILRCVPISNHLYFYWYRQILGQKVEFLVSFYNNEISEKSEIFDDQFSVERPDGSNFTLKIRSTKLEDSAMYFCASRDTGGAPSYEQYFGPGTRLTVT.

This clonotype was seen only a few times. The genes are TRBV19 and TRBJ2-2, with D possibly matching TRBD2 (5 bases). Germline loops: CDR1 LNHDA, CDR2 SQIVND (reference sequence). This CDR3 comprises 16 residues. V was clipped by 7 bases and J by 0 bases, with 15 bases between them. The CDR3 region has the DNA TGTGCCAGTACGCCGAGGGATCTTACGAACACCGGGGAGCTGTTTTTT. This sequence encodes CASTPRDLTNTGELFF. Variable domain in full (rest from reference TRBV19 and TRBJ2-2): DGGITQSPKYLFRKEGQNVTLSCEQNLNHDAMYWYRQDPGQGLRLIYYSQIVNDFQKGDIAEGYSVSREKKESFPLTVTSAQKNPTAFYLCASTPRDLTNTGELFFGEGSRLTVL.

This clonotype was seen a few times. The genes are TRBV24-1 and TRBJ2-2; TRBD1 aligns across 9 bases. The CDR3 has 17 residues. Trimming took 3 bases from V and 0 from J; bases not matched to a gene: 4. CDR1 and CDR2 from the germline V gene are KGHDR and SFDVKD. The CDR3 nucleotides read TGTGCCACCAGTGATCCCGGACAGGGGCCGAACACCGGGGAGCTGTTTTTT. Its protein product is CATSDPGQGPNTGELFF.

This clonotype has a handful of counts. J is TRBJ1-3 and V is TRBV12-3 or TRBV12-4, with 7 bases that match TRBD1. Unmatched junction bases numbered 1, after V lost 2 bases and J lost 3 bases. CDR3 length equals 14 residues. The CDR3 nucleotides are TGTGCCAGCAGTTTATGGGACAGTGGAAACACCATATATTTT. Translated, it gives CASSLWDSGNTIYF.

The chain employs TRBV20-1 and TRBJ2-7, with TRBD1 matching 9 bases. Germline trimming cut 5 bases from V and 5 bases from J; bases unmatched to any gene: 7. CDR3 length: 13 residues. Per the germline V gene, CDR1 is DFQATT and CDR2 is SNEGSKA (reference sequence). The CDR3 sequence: CSAPTTGGNEQYF. For the CDR3, the DNA is TGCAGTGCTCCCACGACAGGGGGAAACGAGCAGTACTTC.

This clonotype was observed many times. The chain couples TRBV6-5 to TRBJ2-5; the D gene is possibly TRBD2 (6 bases). V was cut by 2 bases and J by 9 bases, with 19 bases left in between. From germline, CDR1 is MNHEY and CDR2 SVGAGI. The CDR3 extends over 15 amino acids. CDR3 nucleotide sequence: TGTGCCAGCAGTTACGGAACGGCAGGAGGGAGACCCCAGTACTTC. This gives the protein CASSYGTAGGRPQYF.

This clonotype was seen more than once but under ten times. V gene TRBV5-8 combines with J gene TRBJ1-1; D gene unclear. The CDR3 runs to 15 residues. From germline, CDR1 is SGHTS and CDR2 YDEGEE. The V end lost 0 bases, the J end lost 3 bases, and 12 bases lay between the germline ends. The CDR3 DNA reads as TGTGCCAGCAGCTTGGGATCCTTAGGAGACACTGAAGCTTTCTTT. Translation gives CASSLGSLGDTEAFF. The full variable domain, in which reference TRBV5-8 and TRBJ1-1 provide the parts outside the CDR3, is EAGVTQSPTHLIKTRGQQATLRCSPISGHTSVYWYQQALGLGLQFLLWYDEGEERNRGNFPPRFSGRQFPNYSSELNVNALELEDSALYLCASSLGSLGDTEAFFGQGTRLTVV.

Details on this clonotype: A clone one base away is much larger, so this may be a read error. The chain is built from TRBV7-2 and TRBJ1-4; 12 bases match TRBD1. The CDR3 runs to 17 residues. Germline V gene lookup returns CDR1 SGHTA and CDR2 FQGNSA. CDR3 amino acids: CASSLVGQGATNENLFF. CDR3 DNA sequence: TGTGCCAGCAGCTTAGTGGGACAGGGGGCAACTAATGAAAATCTGTTTTTT. Combining the CDR3 with reference TRBV7-2 and TRBJ1-4 gives the whole variable domain GAGVSQSPSNKVTEKGKDVELRCDPISGHTALYWYRQSLGQGLEFLIYFQGNSAPDKSGLPSDRFSAERTGGSVSTLTIQRTQQEDSAVYLCASSLVGQGATNENLFFGSGTQLSVL.

This clonotype has just a few counts. The chain carries TRBV7-7 and TRBJ2-5, with 8 positions matching TRBD1. Germline-derived CDR1 and CDR2 are SSHAT and FNYEAQ (reference sequence). The CDR3 is made up of 17 amino acids. Unmatched junction bases numbered 12, after V lost 6 bases and J lost 0 bases. CDR3 coding DNA: TGTGCCAGCAGTCGACAGGGGTCGGGGACCTACCAAGAGACCCAGTACTTC. Residues: CASSRQGSGTYQETQYF.

This clonotype occurred many times. The chain employs TRBV6-6 and TRBJ1-1; D not resolved. The V and J ends lost 1 base and 6 bases respectively, with 15 bases between them. The CDR3 has 15 residues. In germline, CDR1 is MNHNY, CDR2 SVGAGI (reference sequence). CDR3 loop: CASSYYEANRSEAFF. The CDR3 bases are TGTGCCAGCAGTTACTACGAGGCAAACCGATCTGAAGCTTTCTTT.

This clonotype has more than one count but fewer than ten. The chain uses TRBV4-2 and TRBJ2-7, with 7 bases matching TRBD1. Germline V gene sequence: CDR1 LGHNA, CDR2 YNFKEQ. This CDR3 is 14 amino acids long. V was clipped by 1 base and J by 4 bases; unmatched bases: 4. CDR3 bases: TGTGCCAGCAGCCAAGGGACAGGTAGATACGAGCAGTACTTC. Residues: CASSQGTGRYEQYF.

This clonotype was recorded a few times. V usage is TRBV18 and J usage is TRBJ1-2; D is unresolved. The CDR3 contains 13 residues. Trimming took 0 bases from V and 8 from J, leaving 10 bases between them. The germline V gene has CDR1 KGHSH and CDR2 LQKENI. The CDR3 region is CASSPPSLQGYTF. The CDR3 DNA sequence: TGTGCCAGCTCACCACCTTCTCTGCAGGGCTACACCTTC.

The V and J genes are TRBV11-2 and TRBJ2-1, with a tentative D call TRBD1 (6 bases). Germline CDR1 is SGHAT and CDR2 is FQNNGV. Trimming cost V 3 bases and J 1 base, with 7 bases left between them. The length of the CDR3 is 14 residues. As DNA, the CDR3 is TGTGCCAGCAGCTTGGGACAATCCTACAATGAGCAGTTCTTC. The encoded protein is CASSLGQSYNEQFF.

In the case of this clonotype: Germline and junction disagree at one end, which may indicate a read error. This chain links TRBV7-7 with TRBJ2-3, with TRBD2 matching over 8 bases. This CDR3 is 15 amino acids long. CDR1 and CDR2 (germline): SSHAT, FNYEAQ (reference sequence). CDR3 in DNA: TGTGCTAGCAGCCCCGTTCGGGGGGGCGCAGATACGCAGTATTTT. This sequence encodes CASSPVRGGADTQYF.

The V gene is TRBV4-1, the J gene TRBJ2-3; a possible D gene is TRBD1 (5 bases). This CDR3 region has 15 residues. Germline-derived CDR1 and CDR2 are MGHRA and YSYEKL. Trimming cost V 4 bases and J 5 bases, with 16 bases left between them. The chain's CDR3 is CASSRTGFVGDTQYF. DNA for the CDR3: TGCGCCAGCAGCCGAACAGGTTTCGTGGGAGATACGCAGTATTTT.

This clonotype has a count of ten or more. CDR3 loop: CASSSRMNTEAFF. The CDR3 DNA sequence: TGTGCCAGCAGCTCCCGTATGAACACTGAAGCTTTCTTT. This rearrangement joins TRBV6-2 or TRBV6-3 to TRBJ1-1; D unclear. The CDR3 runs 13 residues. The ends were cut back, 6 bases at V and 0 bases at J, with 8 bases in the middle. The germline CDR1 and CDR2 sequences are MNHEY and SVGEGT.

This clonotype has ten or more counts. The J gene is TRBJ1-5, the V gene TRBV27; D gene ambiguous. The V end was cut by 9 bases, the J end by 2 bases, with 11 bases between. Germline CDR1 reads MNHEY; CDR2 reads SMNVEV (reference sequence). This CDR3 is 13 amino acids long. CDR3 nucleotide sequence: TGTGCCAGTAAGGGATCGGGCAATCAGCCCCAGCATTTT. It codes for CASKGSGNQPQHF.

This sequence joins TRBV7-8 and TRBJ2-5; 14 positions agree with TRBD2. The CDR3 totals 17 residues. Trimming at V came to 3 bases and at J to 4 bases, leaving 7 bases not matched to a gene. Germline V gene data show CDR1 as SGHVS and CDR2 as FQNEAQ. The CDR3 here is CASSFYRLAGGPETQYF. For the CDR3, the DNA is TGTGCCAGCAGCTTCTATCGACTAGCGGGGGGGCCAGAGACCCAGTACTTC. The full variable domain, rest sourced from reference TRBV7-8 and TRBJ2-5, is GAGVSQSPRYKVAKRGQDVALRCDPISGHVSLFWYQQALGQGPEFLTYFQNEAQLDKSGLPSDRFFAERPEGSVSTLKIQRTQQEDSAVYLCASSFYRLAGGPETQYFGPGTRLLVL.